There are a few counts of the clone carrying this TCR beta chain. The sample is drawn from a study of blood T cells in healthy people across ages. Per germline, CDR1 DFQATT and CDR2 SNEGSKA (reference sequence). The CDR3 extends over 15 amino acids. The V gene lost 4 bases and the J gene lost 5 bases, with 19 bases spanning the gap. Staff drew roughly 10 milliliters of peripheral blood from each donor. Using a J-beta primer mix together with a sample-barcoded 5' primer, a second PCR was run for about 6 to 12 cycles. Each CDR3 protein is one row after TCRdb ran MiXCR on the 5' RACE reads. The data hold 650,000 to 1,000,000 distinct CDR3 sequences, with roughly 35% observed a single time.

Sample: blood. The source of this sequence is a man aged 18 to 30 in good health. The chain combines TRBV20-1 with TRBJ2-3; D is perhaps TRBD2 (6 bases). CDR3 protein: CSAKGADGGGDTQYF. Here the CDR3 DNA reads TGCAGTGCTAAAGGGGCGGACGGGGGAGGAGATACGCAGTATTTT.